This T cell receptor beta chain came from a study of blood T cell repertoires in COVID-19. Across the whole study: The origin of the acute and convalescent COVID-19 samples was the United States, Italy and Spain. The analysed material was cDNA or gDNA that came from T cells, B-cell-depleted T cells, or PBMCs.

Trimming took 3 bases from V and 4 from J; bases not matched to a gene: 8. Per the germline V gene, CDR1 is SEHNR and CDR2 is FQNEAQ (reference sequence). This CDR3 is built from 16 residues. Authors' analysis steps: Scientists estimated how many nucleated cells there were by amplifying reference gene primers. The repertoire was sequenced with immunoSEQ multiplex PCR; TCRdb's copy has only in-frame clones and lacks some. Clonal size and the V and J genes are those of that table, whereas D and trimming came from the DNA. The repertoire includes some 100,000 clones, about nine tenths of them detected once, and approximately 2% sits in the top ten.

This chain joins TRBV7-9 and TRBJ1-2; TRBD1 aligns across 10 bases. The clonotype comes from a man aged 50 to 60 with active COVID-19. The source material was peripheral blood. The CDR3 DNA is TGTGCCAGCAGCTTGGGTACCGGGACAGGGGTCTATGGCTACACCTTC. Its protein product is CASSLGTGTGVYGYTF.